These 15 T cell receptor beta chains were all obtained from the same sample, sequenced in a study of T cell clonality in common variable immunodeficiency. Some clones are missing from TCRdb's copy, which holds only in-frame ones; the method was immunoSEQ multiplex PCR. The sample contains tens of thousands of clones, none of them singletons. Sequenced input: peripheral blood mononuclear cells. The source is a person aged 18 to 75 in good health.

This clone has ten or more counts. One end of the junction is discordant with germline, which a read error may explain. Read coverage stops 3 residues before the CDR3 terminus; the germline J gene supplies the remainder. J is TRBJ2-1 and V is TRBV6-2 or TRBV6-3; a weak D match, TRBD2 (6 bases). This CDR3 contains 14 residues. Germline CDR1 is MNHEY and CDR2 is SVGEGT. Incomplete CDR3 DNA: TGTGTCAGCAGGGATCCGGGACTTAGGAATGAG. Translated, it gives CVSRDPGLRNE. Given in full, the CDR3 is CVSRDPGLRNEQFF.

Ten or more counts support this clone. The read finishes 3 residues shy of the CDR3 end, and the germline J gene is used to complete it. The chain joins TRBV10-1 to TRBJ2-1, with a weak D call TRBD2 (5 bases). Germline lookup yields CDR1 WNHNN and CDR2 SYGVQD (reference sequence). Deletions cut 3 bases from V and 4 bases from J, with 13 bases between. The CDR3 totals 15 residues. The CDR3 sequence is CASSDPALAYNEQFF. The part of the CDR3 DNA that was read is TGCGCCAGCAGTGACCCCGCGTTAGCGTACAATGAG.

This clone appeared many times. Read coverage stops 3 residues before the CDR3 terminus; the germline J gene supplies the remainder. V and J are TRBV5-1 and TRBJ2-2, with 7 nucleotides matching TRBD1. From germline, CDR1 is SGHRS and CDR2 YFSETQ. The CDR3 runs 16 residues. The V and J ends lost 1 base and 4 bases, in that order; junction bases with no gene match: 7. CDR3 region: CASSLLGAGGTGELFF. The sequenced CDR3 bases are TGCGCCAGCAGCTTGTTAGGGGCAGGGGGCACCGGGGAG.

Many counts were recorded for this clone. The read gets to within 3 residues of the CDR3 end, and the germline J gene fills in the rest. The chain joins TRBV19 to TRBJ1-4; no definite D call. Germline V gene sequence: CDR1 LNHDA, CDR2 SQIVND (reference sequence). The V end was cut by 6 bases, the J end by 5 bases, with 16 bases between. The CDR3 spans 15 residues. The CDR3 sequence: CASSRGSQSNEKLFF. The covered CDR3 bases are TGTGCCAGTAGCCGAGGGTCACAGTCAAATGAAAAA.

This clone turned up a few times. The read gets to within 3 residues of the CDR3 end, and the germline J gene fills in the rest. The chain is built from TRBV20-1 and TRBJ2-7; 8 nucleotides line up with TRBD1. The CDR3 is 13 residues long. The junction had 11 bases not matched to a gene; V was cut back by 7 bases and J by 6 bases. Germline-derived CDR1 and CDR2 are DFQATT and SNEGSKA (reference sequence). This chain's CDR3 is CSVSRDRPVEQYF. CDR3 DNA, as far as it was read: TGCAGTGTCTCCCGGGACAGGCCTGTCGAG.

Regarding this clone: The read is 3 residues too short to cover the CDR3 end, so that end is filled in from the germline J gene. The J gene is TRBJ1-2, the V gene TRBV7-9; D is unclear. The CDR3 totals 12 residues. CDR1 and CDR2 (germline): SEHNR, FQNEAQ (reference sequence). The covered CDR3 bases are TGTGCCAGCAGTCAGACTAGCGGGAGC. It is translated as CASSQTSGS. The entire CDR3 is CASSQTSGSYTF.

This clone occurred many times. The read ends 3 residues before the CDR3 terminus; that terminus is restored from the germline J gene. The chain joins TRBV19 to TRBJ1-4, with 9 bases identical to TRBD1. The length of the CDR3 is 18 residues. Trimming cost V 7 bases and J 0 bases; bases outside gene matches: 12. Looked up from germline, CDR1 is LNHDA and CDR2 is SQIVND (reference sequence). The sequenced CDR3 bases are TGTGCCAGTACCTATTCTCCGAGGACAGGGGCAACTAATGAAAAA. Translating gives CASTYSPRTGATNEK. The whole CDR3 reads CASTYSPRTGATNEKLFF.

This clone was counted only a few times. The DNA read from the CDR3 is TGTGCCAGCAGTGATGAGGTGATTAACTATGGC. It yields the protein CASSDEVINYG. The complete CDR3 sequence is CASSDEVINYGYTF. This chain uses TRBV2 with TRBJ1-2; D remains unclear. Sequencing ends 3 residues short of the CDR3 end; the germline J gene provides the rest. The CDR3 covers 14 residues. Germline CDR1 reads SNHLY; CDR2 reads FYNNEI. The V gene lost 3 bases and the J gene lost 1 base, with 9 bases spanning the gap.

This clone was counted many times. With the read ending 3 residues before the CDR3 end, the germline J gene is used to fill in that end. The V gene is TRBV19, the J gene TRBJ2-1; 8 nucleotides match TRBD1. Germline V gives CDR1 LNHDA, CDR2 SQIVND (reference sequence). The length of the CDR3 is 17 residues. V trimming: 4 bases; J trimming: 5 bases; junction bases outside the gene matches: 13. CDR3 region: CASSRRDRGGLDNEQFF. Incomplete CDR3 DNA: TGTGCCAGTAGTAGGCGCGACAGGGGCGGGTTGGACAATGAG.

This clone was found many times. The covered CDR3 bases are TGTGCCAGCAGTGAATTTCGGGGATTGGATCAGCCC. Its protein product is CASSEFRGLDQP. The whole CDR3 is CASSEFRGLDQPQHF. The chain uses TRBV6-1 and TRBJ1-5, with unresolved D. Read sequence stops 3 residues before the CDR3 end, and the germline J gene provides the missing end. Germline V gives CDR1 MNHNS, CDR2 SASEGT. The CDR3 consists of 15 residues. V was trimmed by 2 bases and J by 5 bases, leaving 13 bases between them.

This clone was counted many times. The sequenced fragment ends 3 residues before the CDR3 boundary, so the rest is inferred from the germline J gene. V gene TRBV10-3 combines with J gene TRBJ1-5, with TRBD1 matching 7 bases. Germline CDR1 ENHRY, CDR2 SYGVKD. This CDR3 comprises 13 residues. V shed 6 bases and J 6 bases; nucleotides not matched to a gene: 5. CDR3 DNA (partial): TGTGCCATCAGCCAGGGGGGCGGTCAGCCC. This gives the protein CAISQGGGQP. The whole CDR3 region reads CAISQGGGQPQHF.

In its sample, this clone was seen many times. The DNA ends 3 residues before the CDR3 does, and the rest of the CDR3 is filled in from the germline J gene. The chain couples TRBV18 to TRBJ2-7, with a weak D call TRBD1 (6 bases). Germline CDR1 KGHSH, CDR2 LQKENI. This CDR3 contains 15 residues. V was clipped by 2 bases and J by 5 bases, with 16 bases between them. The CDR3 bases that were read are TGTGCCAGCTCACCATCGGGACAATCGGCAGACGAG. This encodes CASSPSGQSADE. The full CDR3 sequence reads CASSPSGQSADEQYF.

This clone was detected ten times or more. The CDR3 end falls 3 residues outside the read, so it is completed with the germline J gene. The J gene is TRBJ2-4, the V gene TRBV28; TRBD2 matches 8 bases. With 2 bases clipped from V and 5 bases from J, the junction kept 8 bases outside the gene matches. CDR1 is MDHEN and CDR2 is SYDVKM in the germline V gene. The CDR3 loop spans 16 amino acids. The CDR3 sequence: CASSLRLARGQNIQYF. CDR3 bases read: TGTGCCAGCAGTTTAAGACTAGCGAGGGGACAAAACATT.

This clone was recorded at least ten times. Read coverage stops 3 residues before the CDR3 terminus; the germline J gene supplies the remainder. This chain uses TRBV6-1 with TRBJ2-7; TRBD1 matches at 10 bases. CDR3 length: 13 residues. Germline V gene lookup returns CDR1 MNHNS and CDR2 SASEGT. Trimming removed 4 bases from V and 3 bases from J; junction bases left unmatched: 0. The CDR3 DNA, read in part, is TGTGCCAGCAGTGGGGACAGGGGCTACGAG. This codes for CASSGDRGYE. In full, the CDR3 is CASSGDRGYEQYF.

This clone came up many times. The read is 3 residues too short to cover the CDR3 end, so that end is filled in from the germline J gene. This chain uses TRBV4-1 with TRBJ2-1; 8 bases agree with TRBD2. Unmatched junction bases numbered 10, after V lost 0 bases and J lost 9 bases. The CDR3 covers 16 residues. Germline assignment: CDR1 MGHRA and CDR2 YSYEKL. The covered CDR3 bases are TGCGCCAGCAGCCAAGAGGGCTACCTAGCGGGTAGTGAG. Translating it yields CASSQEGYLAGSE. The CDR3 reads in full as CASSQEGYLAGSEQFF.